This is a list of T cell receptor beta chains from one sample in a study of blood T cell repertoires in COVID-19. The protocol was immunoSEQ multiplex PCR, while the TCRdb copy is restricted to in-frame clones and leaves out a portion. The sample records 110,000 or so clones, 80% being singletons. Sequenced sample: peripheral blood. These TCRs come from a human donor in a cohort sampled during active or convalescent COVID-19. Both conserved end residues are part of each CDR3. Fields, in order: clone size, V gene, D gene, J gene, CDR3 protein, CDR3 DNA. D genes are given only for firm matches. For some rows the clone size is stated as once, few or many, or as a class when expanded; others skip it.

clone_size: .
v_call: TRBV5-4
d_call: TRBD1
j_call: TRBJ1-3
cdr3_aa: CASSLDRVQNTIYF
cdr3_nt: TGTGCCAGCAGCTTAGACAGGGTGCAAAACACCATATATTTT

clone_size: .
v_call: TRBV5-6
d_call: .
j_call: TRBJ2-1
cdr3_aa: CASSLRGTYNEQFF
cdr3_nt: TGTGCCAGCAGCTTGCGGGGGACCTACAATGAGCAGTTCTTC

clone_size: once
v_call: TRBV6-1
d_call: TRBD2
j_call: TRBJ2-5
cdr3_aa: CASSEAPTDSGRPETQYF
cdr3_nt: TGTGCCAGCAGTGAAGCGCCAACGGATAGCGGGAGGCCAGAGACCCAGTACTTC

clone_size: .
v_call: TRBV14
d_call: TRBD2
j_call: TRBJ2-5
cdr3_aa: CASSQRTASGRGETQYF
cdr3_nt: TGTGCCAGCAGCCAAAGAACGGCTAGCGGGAGGGGAGAGACCCAGTACTTC

clone_size: .
v_call: TRBV9
d_call: TRBD2
j_call: TRBJ2-7
cdr3_aa: CASSGPGTSFREQYF
cdr3_nt: TGTGCCAGCAGCGGACCCGGGACTAGCTTTCGGGAGCAGTACTTC

clone_size: .
v_call: TRBV11-2
d_call: .
j_call: TRBJ1-1
cdr3_aa: CASSWTGLPNTEAFF
cdr3_nt: TGTGCCAGCAGCTGGACGGGACTGCCGAACACTGAAGCTTTCTTT

clone_size: .
v_call: TRBV6-2/TRBV6-3
d_call: .
j_call: TRBJ2-5
cdr3_aa: CASSFRVLETQYF
cdr3_nt: TGTGCCAGCAGCTTCAGGGTCTTGGAGACCCAGTACTTC

clone_size: .
v_call: TRBV5-4
d_call: TRBD2
j_call: TRBJ2-5
cdr3_aa: CASSLGLAQETQYF
cdr3_nt: TGTGCCAGCAGCTTGGGACTAGCTCAAGAGACCCAGTACTTC

clone_size: .
v_call: TRBV3-1/TRBV3-2
d_call: TRBD2
j_call: TRBJ2-1
cdr3_aa: CATQGPAGNGEQFF
cdr3_nt: TGCGCTACCCAAGGGCCAGCGGGAAACGGTGAGCAGTTCTTC

clone_size: .
v_call: TRBV5-4
d_call: .
j_call: TRBJ2-1
cdr3_aa: CASSPSRSEQFF
cdr3_nt: TGTGCCAGCAGTCCTAGCAGGAGTGAGCAGTTCTTC

clone_size: .
v_call: TRBV19
d_call: TRBD2
j_call: TRBJ2-2
cdr3_aa: CASSMRVAGFAGELFF
cdr3_nt: TGTGCCAGTAGTATGAGGGTAGCGGGATTCGCCGGGGAGCTGTTTTTT

clone_size: .
v_call: TRBV30
d_call: TRBD2
j_call: TRBJ2-6
cdr3_aa: CAWSGPSGTRPPGANVLTF
cdr3_nt: TGTGCCTGGAGTGGGCCAAGCGGGACTAGACCCCCTGGGGCCAACGTCCTGACTTTC

clone_size: once
v_call: TRBV5-1
d_call: TRBD2
j_call: TRBJ2-2
cdr3_aa: CASSAGENTGELFF
cdr3_nt: TGCGCCAGCAGCGCGGGGGAGAACACCGGGGAGCTGTTTTTT

clone_size: .
v_call: TRBV14
d_call: .
j_call: TRBJ1-1
cdr3_aa: CASSQAQRLNREAFF
cdr3_nt: TGTGCCAGCAGCCAAGCCCAGCGGTTGAACCGTGAAGCTTTCTTT

clone_size: .
v_call: TRBV2
d_call: TRBD1
j_call: TRBJ2-7
cdr3_aa: CASRETGTGTLWGSHF
cdr3_nt: TGTGCCAGCAGAGAAACTGGGACAGGGACGTTGTGGGGCTCGCACTTC

clone_size: .
v_call: TRBV6-6
d_call: TRBD1
j_call: TRBJ1-5
cdr3_aa: CASSYGTGGVHQPQHF
cdr3_nt: TGTGCCAGCAGCTATGGGACAGGGGGCGTCCATCAGCCCCAGCATTTT

clone_size: .
v_call: TRBV28
d_call: .
j_call: TRBJ1-5
cdr3_aa: CASSFPGYSNQPQHF
cdr3_nt: TGTGCCAGCAGTTTCCCGGGTTATAGCAATCAGCCCCAGCATTTT

clone_size: .
v_call: TRBV6-1
d_call: TRBD1
j_call: TRBJ1-3
cdr3_aa: CASSDRTGRGNTIYF
cdr3_nt: TGTGCCAGCAGTGACAGGACAGGGAGGGGAAACACCATATATTTT

clone_size: .
v_call: TRBV6-6
d_call: .
j_call: TRBJ2-7
cdr3_aa: CASTQVGAYEQYF
cdr3_nt: TGTGCCAGCACCCAGGTGGGAGCCTACGAGCAGTACTTC

clone_size: .
v_call: TRBV29-1
d_call: TRBD2
j_call: TRBJ2-7
cdr3_aa: CSAGLAGPSYEQYF
cdr3_nt: TGCAGCGCCGGACTAGCGGGACCCTCCTACGAGCAGTACTTC

clone_size: .
v_call: TRBV11-2
d_call: .
j_call: TRBJ2-7
cdr3_aa: CASSLGLSSYEQYF
cdr3_nt: TGTGCCAGCAGCTTAGGTCTGAGCTCCTACGAGCAGTACTTC

clone_size: .
v_call: TRBV30
d_call: TRBD2
j_call: TRBJ2-3
cdr3_aa: CAWNMGLASGTDTQYF
cdr3_nt: TGTGCCTGGAATATGGGACTAGCGAGTGGCACAGATACGCAGTATTTT

clone_size: .
v_call: TRBV3-1/TRBV3-2
d_call: .
j_call: TRBJ1-2
cdr3_aa: CASSQDRGYGYTF
cdr3_nt: TGTGCCAGCAGCCAAGATAGGGGCTATGGCTACACCTTC

clone_size: few
v_call: TRBV3-1/TRBV3-2
d_call: TRBD2
j_call: TRBJ2-7
cdr3_aa: CASRRGLAGPYEQYF
cdr3_nt: TGTGCCAGCAGACGGGGACTAGCGGGACCCTACGAGCAGTACTTC

clone_size: .
v_call: TRBV4-3
d_call: .
j_call: TRBJ1-2
cdr3_aa: CASSQEVGRGNYGYTF
cdr3_nt: TGCGCCAGCAGCCAAGAGGTTGGGCGGGGTAACTATGGCTACACCTTC

clone_size: .
v_call: TRBV7-2
d_call: .
j_call: TRBJ2-1
cdr3_aa: CASSLAGAQYNEQFF
cdr3_nt: TGTGCCAGCAGCTTAGCGGGGGCCCAATACAATGAGCAGTTCTTC

clone_size: few
v_call: TRBV3-1/TRBV3-2
d_call: .
j_call: TRBJ1-2
cdr3_aa: CASSQNPQASANYGYTF
cdr3_nt: TGTGCCAGCAGCCAAAACCCACAGGCCTCAGCTAACTATGGCTACACCTTC

clone_size: .
v_call: TRBV25-1
d_call: .
j_call: TRBJ1-5
cdr3_aa: CASGHVQPQHF
cdr3_nt: TGTGCCAGCGGCCACGTTCAGCCCCAGCATTTT

clone_size: .
v_call: TRBV19
d_call: .
j_call: TRBJ2-2
cdr3_aa: CASSIIRGSSGELFF
cdr3_nt: TGTGCCAGTAGTATAATTAGAGGTAGCAGTGGGGAGCTGTTTTTT

clone_size: .
v_call: TRBV5-6
d_call: TRBD1
j_call: TRBJ1-2
cdr3_aa: CASSPGTGGGYTF
cdr3_nt: TGTGCCAGCAGCCCCGGGACAGGGGGCGGCTACACCTTC